Following are 5 T cell receptor beta chains from one sample sequenced in a study of PD-1 blockade in classical Hodgkin lymphoma. Measured with immunoSEQ multiplex PCR; TCRdb has only the in-frame clones, and not every one. This sample has 45,000 or so clones, with roughly 78% found just once. The time point is: cycle 4 day 1 (C4D1), after five to seven weeks of nivolumab. Exposure to brentuximab vedotin varied, and each patient had relapsed following autologous stem cell transplantation. Sample: peripheral blood mononuclear cells (PBMCs), taken before the fourth cycle of nivolumab. The origin of the receptors is a human donor with classical Hodgkin lymphoma.

This rearrangement joins TRBV5-1 to TRBJ2-2, with 7 bases that match TRBD2. With 0 bases clipped from V and 6 bases from J, the junction kept 8 bases outside the gene matches. The CDR3 has 16 residues. Per germline, CDR1 SGHRS and CDR2 YFSETQ. In nucleotides, the CDR3 is TGCGCCAGCAGCTTGGCCGGCGGGGGAATGGCCGGGGAGCTGTTTTTT. This codes for CASSLAGGGMAGELFF.

A single count supports this clone. This chain connects TRBV5-1 to TRBJ2-2, with a possible D match to TRBD1 (7 bases). With 3 bases removed from V and 4 bases from J, the gap between germline ends came to 13 bases. CDR3 length: 15 amino acids. Germline loops: CDR1 SGHRS, CDR2 YFSETQ. In DNA, the CDR3 is TGCGCCAGCAGCTCTAGACAGGGAGGCACCGGGGAGCTGTTTTTT. Protein product: CASSSRQGGTGELFF.

The chain uses TRBV11-2 and TRBJ2-5; D may be TRBD2 (5 bases). The germline V gene has CDR1 SGHAT and CDR2 FQNNGV. The length of the CDR3 is 13 residues. The ends were cut back, 6 bases at V and 2 bases at J, with 10 bases in the middle. CDR3 loop: CASRTGKQETQYF. DNA of the CDR3: TGTGCCAGCAGGACGGGGAAACAAGAGACCCAGTACTTC.

The chain joins TRBV28 to TRBJ2-7; TRBD1 is a possible D gene (5 bases). Germline V gene sequence: CDR1 MDHEN, CDR2 SYDVKM. V was shortened by 5 bases and J by 3 bases, with 11 bases between the two germline ends. This CDR3 region has 13 residues. The CDR3: CASSRGLNYEQYF. DNA of the CDR3: TGTGCCAGCAGTAGGGGTCTGAACTACGAGCAGTACTTC. Together with reference TRBV28 and TRBJ2-7, the CDR3 gives the full variable domain: DVKVTQSSRYLVKRTGEKVFLECVQDMDHENMFWYRQDPGLGLRLIYFSYDVKMKEKGDIPEGYSVSREKKERFSLILESASTNQTSMYLCASSRGLNYEQYFGPGTRLTVT.

This clone showed up just a few times. The chain recombines TRBV4-3 with TRBJ1-2; 8 bases line up with TRBD1. The V gene end was trimmed by 1 base and the J gene end by 7 bases; junction bases not matched to a gene: 2. The CDR3 length is 13 residues. Germline V CDR1 and CDR2: LGHNA, YSLEER. CDR3 in DNA: TGCGCCAGCAGCCAAGCGGACAGGGCTGGCTACACCTTC. Amino acids: CASSQADRAGYTF.